A selection of T cell receptor beta chains follows, all from one sample in a study of blood T cell repertoires in COVID-19. Assay used: immunoSEQ multiplex PCR; TCRdb lists only in-frame clones, some missing. Of a few hundred thousand clones detected, approximately 80% appear once; the ten largest clones hold roughly 13%. Sequencing used peripheral blood. Source of these receptors: a human donor in a cohort sampled during active COVID-19. Each CDR3 is given with its conserved first and last residue. Each record gives: V gene, D gene, J gene, clone size, CDR3 DNA, CDR3 protein. The D gene is left open where the match is weak. Expanded clones get a size class; other rows say once, few or many, or leave the size out.

v_call: TRBV6-6; d_call: TRBD2; j_call: TRBJ2-7; clone_size: -; cdr3_nt: TGTGCCAGCAGCACTTCCGGGGGGAGCTCCTACGAGCAGTACTTC; cdr3_aa: CASSTSGGSSYEQYF
v_call: TRBV15; d_call: -; j_call: TRBJ1-5; clone_size: -; cdr3_nt: TGTGCCACCAGCAGAGTAGTACGTCAGCCCCAGCATTTT; cdr3_aa: CATSRVVRQPQHF
v_call: TRBV2; d_call: -; j_call: TRBJ1-4; clone_size: -; cdr3_nt: TGTGCCAGCAGTGAATTTGAGGGGAGGGAAAAACTGTTTTTT; cdr3_aa: CASSEFEGREKLFF
v_call: TRBV18; d_call: TRBD1; j_call: TRBJ1-5; clone_size: -; cdr3_nt: TGTGCCAGCTCATCTACCGGGACAGGAGTCAATCAGCCCCAGCATTTT; cdr3_aa: CASSSTGTGVNQPQHF
v_call: TRBV20-1; d_call: TRBD2; j_call: TRBJ2-7; clone_size: few; cdr3_nt: TGCAGTGCTAGTTCCGGGCTAGCGGGATTCTCCTACGAGCAGTACTTC; cdr3_aa: CSASSGLAGFSYEQYF
v_call: TRBV4-3; d_call: -; j_call: TRBJ2-7; clone_size: few; cdr3_nt: TGCGCCAGCAGCCAAAGGCAGGGTAGGTACGAGCAGTACTTC; cdr3_aa: CASSQRQGRYEQYF
v_call: TRBV7-9; d_call: -; j_call: TRBJ2-5; clone_size: -; cdr3_nt: TGTGCCAGCAGCTTAGACAGGGCTGAGACCCAGTACTTC; cdr3_aa: CASSLDRAETQYF
v_call: TRBV6-2/TRBV6-3; d_call: -; j_call: TRBJ1-1; clone_size: -; cdr3_nt: TGTGCCAGCAGTTATTTCTGGCCGGGGACTGAAGCTTTCTTT; cdr3_aa: CASSYFWPGTEAFF
v_call: TRBV28; d_call: TRBD1; j_call: TRBJ1-1; clone_size: -; cdr3_nt: TGTGCCAGCAGTTTATCAGGGGGCGGGGACACTGAAGCTTTCTTT; cdr3_aa: CASSLSGGGDTEAFF
v_call: TRBV11-1; d_call: -; j_call: TRBJ2-4; clone_size: -; cdr3_nt: TGTGCCAGCAGCTTAGCCAGAAGGGAGGATCAGTACTTC; cdr3_aa: CASSLARREDQYF
v_call: TRBV7-8; d_call: -; j_call: TRBJ1-1; clone_size: few; cdr3_nt: TGTGCCAGCAGCTTAGTTCGGGTAAACACTGAAGCTTTCTTT; cdr3_aa: CASSLVRVNTEAFF
v_call: TRBV3-1/TRBV3-2; d_call: -; j_call: TRBJ2-2; clone_size: -; cdr3_nt: TGTGCCAGCAGCCAAGATGGCGAGGGGGCCGGGGAGCTGTTTTTT; cdr3_aa: CASSQDGEGAGELFF
v_call: TRBV5-1; d_call: -; j_call: TRBJ1-6; clone_size: -; cdr3_nt: TGCGCCAGCAGCTTGGGACCGACAGGAATTTATAATTCACCCCTCCACTTT; cdr3_aa: CASSLGPTGIYNSPLHF
v_call: TRBV6-5; d_call: TRBD2; j_call: TRBJ2-7; clone_size: -; cdr3_nt: TGTGCCAGCAGGCCTCCGGGGGGCTACGAGCAGTACTTC; cdr3_aa: CASRPPGGYEQYF
v_call: TRBV28; d_call: TRBD2; j_call: TRBJ2-7; clone_size: -; cdr3_nt: TGTGCCAGCAAAGGGTGGGGGAGCGGGGGCCGCGGGTCTATCGCCGGTTTCCACGAGCAGTACTTC; cdr3_aa: CASKGWGSGGRGSIAGFHEQYF
v_call: TRBV2; d_call: -; j_call: TRBJ2-3; clone_size: -; cdr3_nt: TGTGCCAGCGGTGTAGCAGATACGCAGTATTTT; cdr3_aa: CASGVADTQYF
v_call: TRBV27; d_call: -; j_call: TRBJ2-2; clone_size: few; cdr3_nt: TGTGCCAGCATTCCCACTCGGGACGGACTATCCACCGGGGAGCTGTTTTTT; cdr3_aa: CASIPTRDGLSTGELFF
v_call: TRBV5-1; d_call: -; j_call: TRBJ1-5; clone_size: -; cdr3_nt: TGCGCCAGCACCATCAACACCCCTGATAGCAATCAGCCCCAGCATTTT; cdr3_aa: CASTINTPDSNQPQHF
v_call: TRBV18; d_call: -; j_call: TRBJ1-3; clone_size: -; cdr3_nt: TGTGCCAGCTCACCCAGGCAGGGGAACTCTGGAAACACCATATATTTT; cdr3_aa: CASSPRQGNSGNTIYF
v_call: TRBV4-2; d_call: TRBD1; j_call: TRBJ1-1; clone_size: few; cdr3_nt: TGTGCCAGCAGCCAAGAAGGAACAGGGGCAGAAGCTTTCTTT; cdr3_aa: CASSQEGTGAEAFF
v_call: TRBV28; d_call: TRBD1; j_call: TRBJ2-7; clone_size: -; cdr3_nt: TGTGCCAGCAGTCCCCTATACAGGGGTAGGGGCTACGAGCAGTACTTC; cdr3_aa: CASSPLYRGRGYEQYF
v_call: TRBV2; d_call: -; j_call: TRBJ1-4; clone_size: -; cdr3_nt: TGTGCCAGCGGGGTGGAGGATGAAAAACTGTTTTTT; cdr3_aa: CASGVEDEKLFF
v_call: TRBV27; d_call: -; j_call: TRBJ1-1; clone_size: -; cdr3_nt: TGTGCCAGCAGTCCGCAACCTTACAGGGAGGAAGCTTTCTTT; cdr3_aa: CASSPQPYREEAFF
v_call: TRBV20-1; d_call: -; j_call: TRBJ1-4; clone_size: few; cdr3_nt: TGCAGTTTTTTTAGTGAAAAACTGTTTTTT; cdr3_aa: CSFFSEKLFF
v_call: TRBV28; d_call: -; j_call: TRBJ1-1; clone_size: few; cdr3_nt: TGTGCCAGCGTTACCCACCGGGAATTTTACACTGAAGCTTTCTTT; cdr3_aa: CASVTHREFYTEAFF
v_call: TRBV24-1; d_call: -; j_call: TRBJ2-2; clone_size: few; cdr3_nt: TGTGCCACCAGTGATTTCTCCAGGACGAACACCGGGGAGCTGTTTTTT; cdr3_aa: CATSDFSRTNTGELFF
v_call: TRBV24-1; d_call: TRBD2; j_call: TRBJ2-1; clone_size: few; cdr3_nt: TGTGCCACCAGTGATATTCCTTCCGGGACTAGCGGCCCCACCGGGCAGTTCTTC; cdr3_aa: CATSDIPSGTSGPTGQFF
v_call: TRBV5-6; d_call: -; j_call: TRBJ2-7; clone_size: -; cdr3_nt: TGTGCCAGCAGCTTGGTACCCAGCTCCTACGAGCAGTACTTC; cdr3_aa: CASSLVPSSYEQYF
v_call: TRBV24-1; d_call: -; j_call: TRBJ1-2; clone_size: -; cdr3_nt: TGTGCCACCAGTGCCCTTGCGGAAACGGGGAACTATGGCTACACCTTC; cdr3_aa: CATSALAETGNYGYTF
v_call: TRBV25-1; d_call: TRBD1; j_call: TRBJ1-2; clone_size: -; cdr3_nt: TGTGCCAGCAGTGGGGGGACAGGGAAAGGCTACACCTTC; cdr3_aa: CASSGGTGKGYTF
v_call: TRBV9; d_call: -; j_call: TRBJ2-3; clone_size: -; cdr3_nt: TGTGCCAGCAGCGTGAGGGGAGGTTGGACAGATACGCAGTATTTT; cdr3_aa: CASSVRGGWTDTQYF
v_call: TRBV7-2; d_call: -; j_call: TRBJ2-1; clone_size: -; cdr3_nt: TGTGCCAGCAGCTTAGGAGTAGGGGATTTCAATGAGCAGTTCTTC; cdr3_aa: CASSLGVGDFNEQFF
v_call: TRBV19; d_call: TRBD1; j_call: TRBJ1-2; clone_size: -; cdr3_nt: TGTGCCAGTAGTACGGACAGGTGGGGCCATGGCTACACCTTC; cdr3_aa: CASSTDRWGHGYTF
v_call: TRBV11-2; d_call: -; j_call: TRBJ1-3; clone_size: many; cdr3_nt: TGTGCCAGCACCGTCGCGGGCTTCTCTGGAAACACCATATATTTT; cdr3_aa: CASTVAGFSGNTIYF
v_call: TRBV10-3; d_call: -; j_call: TRBJ1-1; clone_size: -; cdr3_nt: TGTGCCATCAGTGAAGGAGCGGCTGAAGCTTTCTTT; cdr3_aa: CAISEGAAEAFF
v_call: TRBV14; d_call: TRBD1; j_call: TRBJ1-1; clone_size: -; cdr3_nt: TGTGCCAGCACCAGGGACAGGAACACTGAAGCTTTCTTT; cdr3_aa: CASTRDRNTEAFF
v_call: TRBV7-2; d_call: TRBD1; j_call: TRBJ2-5; clone_size: -; cdr3_nt: TGTGCCAGCAGCTTATCCTCAGGGGGGACCCAGTACTTC; cdr3_aa: CASSLSSGGTQYF
v_call: TRBV3-1/TRBV3-2; d_call: -; j_call: TRBJ1-1; clone_size: -; cdr3_nt: TGTGCCAGCAGCCAAGCCAGGGGATATGGTGGAGCTTTCTTT; cdr3_aa: CASSQARGYGGAFF
v_call: TRBV6-2/TRBV6-3; d_call: TRBD2; j_call: TRBJ2-5; clone_size: -; cdr3_nt: TGTGCCAGCAGTACCGGGACTAGTACGTTTCGGGAGACCCAGTACTTC; cdr3_aa: CASSTGTSTFRETQYF
v_call: TRBV7-2; d_call: -; j_call: TRBJ2-1; clone_size: -; cdr3_nt: TGTGCCAGCAGCGAGGGGGGTCCCGGGGGGACCCGTGAGCAGTTCTTC; cdr3_aa: CASSEGGPGGTREQFF
v_call: TRBV4-2; d_call: -; j_call: TRBJ2-4; clone_size: -; cdr3_nt: TGTGCCAGCAGCCAAGCAGGAATTCAGTACTTC; cdr3_aa: CASSQAGIQYF
v_call: TRBV6-4; d_call: TRBD2; j_call: TRBJ2-1; clone_size: few; cdr3_nt: TGTGCCACACCCAGAGGGAGTAGCGGGAGGGCCTACAATGAGCAGTTCTTC; cdr3_aa: CATPRGSSGRAYNEQFF
v_call: TRBV11-2; d_call: TRBD1; j_call: TRBJ1-6; clone_size: -; cdr3_nt: TGTGCCAGCAGAGGGGGACAGCCACCCCTCCACTTT; cdr3_aa: CASRGGQPPLHF
v_call: TRBV19; d_call: TRBD2; j_call: TRBJ2-7; clone_size: -; cdr3_nt: TGTGCCAGTAGTAGCTTTCGGGAGGGAGAATCCTACGAGCAGTACTTC; cdr3_aa: CASSSFREGESYEQYF
v_call: TRBV18; d_call: -; j_call: TRBJ1-1; clone_size: -; cdr3_nt: TGTGCCAGCTCACCCCAGGGGCACGAAGAACGAGGCACTGAAGCTTTCTTT; cdr3_aa: CASSPQGHEERGTEAFF
v_call: TRBV20-1; d_call: -; j_call: TRBJ2-7; clone_size: -; cdr3_nt: TGCAGTGCTAGTTTGGCCTTTGACGAGCAGTACTTC; cdr3_aa: CSASLAFDEQYF
v_call: TRBV28; d_call: -; j_call: TRBJ1-4; clone_size: -; cdr3_nt: TGTGCCAGCAAAATGGGAGGGACACTTAATGAAAAACTGTTTTTT; cdr3_aa: CASKMGGTLNEKLFF
v_call: TRBV27; d_call: -; j_call: TRBJ2-5; clone_size: -; cdr3_nt: TGTGCCAGCAGTTTTTGGCAGGGCGGTGAGGAGACCCAGTACTTC; cdr3_aa: CASSFWQGGEETQYF
v_call: TRBV10-3; d_call: TRBD1; j_call: TRBJ2-7; clone_size: -; cdr3_nt: TGTGCCATCAGGGGGACAGGGAATTCCTACGAGCAGTACTTC; cdr3_aa: CAIRGTGNSYEQYF
v_call: TRBV18; d_call: -; j_call: TRBJ2-1; clone_size: -; cdr3_nt: TGTGCCAGCTCACCGACGGGGGGCGTAAATGAGCAGTTCTTC; cdr3_aa: CASSPTGGVNEQFF
v_call: TRBV3-1/TRBV3-2; d_call: -; j_call: TRBJ2-2; clone_size: -; cdr3_nt: TGTGCCAGCAGCCAAGATGACGGCGGCTACACCGGGGAGCTGTTTTTT; cdr3_aa: CASSQDDGGYTGELFF
v_call: TRBV5-1; d_call: -; j_call: TRBJ1-1; clone_size: few; cdr3_nt: TGCGCCAGCAGCTTGGATGGGAGTCAGAACACTGAAGCTTTCTTT; cdr3_aa: CASSLDGSQNTEAFF
v_call: TRBV6-5; d_call: TRBD1; j_call: TRBJ1-2; clone_size: -; cdr3_nt: TGTGCCAGCCGAGGGGGCACAGGGAACTATGGCTACACCTTC; cdr3_aa: CASRGGTGNYGYTF
v_call: TRBV2; d_call: -; j_call: TRBJ1-6; clone_size: -; cdr3_nt: TGTGCCAGCAGTCAAACAAAAAATAATTCACCCCTCCACTTT; cdr3_aa: CASSQTKNNSPLHF
v_call: TRBV28; d_call: TRBD2; j_call: TRBJ2-3; clone_size: -; cdr3_nt: TGTGCCAGCAGTTTCGGGCTAGCGGGGACATATACGCAGTATTTT; cdr3_aa: CASSFGLAGTYTQYF
v_call: TRBV27; d_call: -; j_call: TRBJ2-7; clone_size: -; cdr3_nt: TGTGCCAGTCGAACTCGGGACTCTTCCTACGAGCAGTACTTC; cdr3_aa: CASRTRDSSYEQYF
v_call: TRBV24-1; d_call: TRBD1; j_call: TRBJ1-1; clone_size: once; cdr3_nt: TGTGCCACCAGTGATTACCGACAGGGACTCCGTTTTTCCCGCCTAAAGAACACTGAAGCTTTCTTT; cdr3_aa: CATSDYRQGLRFSRLKNTEAFF
v_call: TRBV5-4; d_call: -; j_call: TRBJ1-2; clone_size: -; cdr3_nt: TGTGCCAGCAGTCAAGACACGGCGTATGGCTACACCTTC; cdr3_aa: CASSQDTAYGYTF
v_call: TRBV30; d_call: -; j_call: TRBJ1-2; clone_size: -; cdr3_nt: TGTGCCTGGAGTGTAGAAGGCAGGGAAGTGTTTGGCTACACCTTC; cdr3_aa: CAWSVEGREVFGYTF